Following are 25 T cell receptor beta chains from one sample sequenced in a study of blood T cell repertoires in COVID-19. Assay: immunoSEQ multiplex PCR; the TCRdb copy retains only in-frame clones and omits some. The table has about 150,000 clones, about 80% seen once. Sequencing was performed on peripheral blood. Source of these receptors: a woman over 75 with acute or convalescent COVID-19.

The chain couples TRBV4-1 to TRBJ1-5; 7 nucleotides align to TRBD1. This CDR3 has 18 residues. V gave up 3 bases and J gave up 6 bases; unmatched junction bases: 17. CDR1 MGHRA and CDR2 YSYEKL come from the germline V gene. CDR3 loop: CASSHPWRGAGGIQPQHF. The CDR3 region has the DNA TGCGCCAGCAGCCACCCCTGGAGGGGGGCAGGGGGGATTCAGCCCCAGCATTTT.

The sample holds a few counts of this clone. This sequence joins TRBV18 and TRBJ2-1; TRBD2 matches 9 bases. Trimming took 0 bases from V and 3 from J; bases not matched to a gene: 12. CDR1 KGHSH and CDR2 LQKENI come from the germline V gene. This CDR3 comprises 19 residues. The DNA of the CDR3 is TGTGCCAGCTCACCACCGGCGGAGCGGGGGGTTTCCCTCTACAATGAGCAGTTCTTC. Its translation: CASSPPAERGVSLYNEQFF.

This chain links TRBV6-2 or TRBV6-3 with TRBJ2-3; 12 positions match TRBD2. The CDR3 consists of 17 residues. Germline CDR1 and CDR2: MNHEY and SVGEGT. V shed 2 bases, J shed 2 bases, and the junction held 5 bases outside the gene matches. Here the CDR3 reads CASSYGGLAGVTDTQYF. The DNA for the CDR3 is TGTGCCAGCAGTTACGGGGGACTAGCGGGCGTCACAGATACGCAGTATTTT.

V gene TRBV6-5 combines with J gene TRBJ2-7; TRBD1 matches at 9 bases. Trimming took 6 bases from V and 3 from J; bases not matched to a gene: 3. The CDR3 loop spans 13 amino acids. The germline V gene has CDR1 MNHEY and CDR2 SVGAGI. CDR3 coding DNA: TGTGCCAGCAGAACGGGACAGGGCTACGAGCAGTACTTC. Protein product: CASRTGQGYEQYF.

The CDR3 loop is CASRTTGDYGYTF. The CDR3 DNA reads as TGTGCCAGCAGGACGACAGGGGACTATGGCTACACCTTC. The genes are TRBV27 and TRBJ1-2; the match to TRBD1 covers 8 bases. The CDR3 contains 13 residues. Germline V gene sequence: CDR1 MNHEY, CDR2 SMNVEV (reference sequence). V dropped 6 bases and J dropped 3; count of bases not matched to a gene: 3.

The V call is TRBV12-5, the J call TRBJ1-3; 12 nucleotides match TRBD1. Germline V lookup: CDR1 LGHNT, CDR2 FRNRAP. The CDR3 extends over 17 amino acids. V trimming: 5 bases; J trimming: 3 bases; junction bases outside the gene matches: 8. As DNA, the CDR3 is TGTGCTAGTGGTGCCGGGACAGGGGGCGCCGGTGGAAACACCATATATTTT. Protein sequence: CASGAGTGGAGGNTIYF. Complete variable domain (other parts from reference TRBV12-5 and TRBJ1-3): DARVTQTPRHKVTEMGQEVTMRCQPILGHNTVFWYRQTMMQGLELLAYFRNRAPLDDSGMPKDRFSAEMPDATLATLKIQPSEPRDSAVYFCASGAGTGGAGGNTIYFGEGSWLTVV.

The chain's CDR3 is CASSLSSETQYF. CDR3 nucleotide sequence: TGTGCCAGCAGCTTGTCTTCCGAGACCCAGTACTTC. The rearrangement joins TRBV5-6 to TRBJ2-5; D is ambiguous. Germline V lookup: CDR1 SGHDT, CDR2 YYEEEE. This CDR3 spans 12 amino acids. The V end was cut by 1 base, the J end by 5 bases, with 6 bases between.

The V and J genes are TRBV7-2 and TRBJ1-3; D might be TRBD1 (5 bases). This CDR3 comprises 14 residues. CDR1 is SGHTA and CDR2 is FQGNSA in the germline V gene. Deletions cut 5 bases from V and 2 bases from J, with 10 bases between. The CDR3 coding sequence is TGTGCCAGCAGCATAGGGGCTGCTGGAAACACCATATATTTT. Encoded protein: CASSIGAAGNTIYF.

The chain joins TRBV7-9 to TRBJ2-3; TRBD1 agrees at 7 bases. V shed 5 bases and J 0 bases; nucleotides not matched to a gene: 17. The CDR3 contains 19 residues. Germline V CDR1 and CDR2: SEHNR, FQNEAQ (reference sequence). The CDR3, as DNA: TGTGCCAGCAGCCATTCACCGGGACAGAGGTATCCTAGCACAGATACGCAGTATTTT. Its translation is CASSHSPGQRYPSTDTQYF. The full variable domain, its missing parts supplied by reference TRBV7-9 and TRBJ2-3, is DTGVSQNPRHKITKRGQNVTFRCDPISEHNRLYWYRQTLGQGPEFLTYFQNEAQLEKSRLLSDRFSAERPKGSFSTLEIQRTEQGDSAMYLCASSHSPGQRYPSTDTQYFGPGTRLTVL.

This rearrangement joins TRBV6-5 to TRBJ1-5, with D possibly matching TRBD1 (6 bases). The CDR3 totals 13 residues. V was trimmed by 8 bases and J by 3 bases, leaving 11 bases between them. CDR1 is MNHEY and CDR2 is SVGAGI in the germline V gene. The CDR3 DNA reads TGTGCCAGCGGGGACACTTCCAATCAGCCCCAGCATTTT. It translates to CASGDTSNQPQHF.

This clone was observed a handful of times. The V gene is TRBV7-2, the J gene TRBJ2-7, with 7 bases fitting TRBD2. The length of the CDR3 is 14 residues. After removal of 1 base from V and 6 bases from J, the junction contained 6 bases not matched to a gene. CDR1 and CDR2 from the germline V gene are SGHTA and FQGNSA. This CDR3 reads CASSLVVSGTEQYF. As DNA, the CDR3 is TGTGCCAGCAGCTTAGTGGTGAGCGGGACCGAGCAGTACTTC.

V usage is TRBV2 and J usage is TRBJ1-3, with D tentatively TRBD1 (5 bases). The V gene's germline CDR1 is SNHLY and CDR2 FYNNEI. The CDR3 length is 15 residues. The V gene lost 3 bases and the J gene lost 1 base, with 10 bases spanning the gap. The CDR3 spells CASSDRDWSGNTIYF. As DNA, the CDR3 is TGTGCCAGCAGTGACAGGGACTGGTCTGGAAACACCATATATTTT.

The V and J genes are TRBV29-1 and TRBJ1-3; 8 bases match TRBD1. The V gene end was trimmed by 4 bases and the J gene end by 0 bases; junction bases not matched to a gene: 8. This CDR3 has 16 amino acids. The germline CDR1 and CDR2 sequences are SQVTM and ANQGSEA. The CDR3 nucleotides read TGCAGCGTTGTATCGGACAGGGTTAGCTCTGGAAACACCATATATTTT. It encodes CSVVSDRVSSGNTIYF.

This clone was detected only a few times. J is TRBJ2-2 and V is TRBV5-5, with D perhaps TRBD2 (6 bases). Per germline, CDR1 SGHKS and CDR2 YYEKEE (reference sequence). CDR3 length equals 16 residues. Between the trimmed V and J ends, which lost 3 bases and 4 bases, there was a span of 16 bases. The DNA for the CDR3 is TGTGCCAGCAGCTATACTACGGGACTCTTCACCGGGGAGCTGTTTTTT. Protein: CASSYTTGLFTGELFF.

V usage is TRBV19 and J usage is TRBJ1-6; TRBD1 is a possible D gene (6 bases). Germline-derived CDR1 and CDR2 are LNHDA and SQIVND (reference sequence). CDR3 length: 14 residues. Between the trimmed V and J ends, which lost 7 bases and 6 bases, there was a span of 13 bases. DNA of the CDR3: TGTGCCAGTACATCCAGGGGACGTAATTCACCCCTCCACTTT. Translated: CASTSRGRNSPLHF.

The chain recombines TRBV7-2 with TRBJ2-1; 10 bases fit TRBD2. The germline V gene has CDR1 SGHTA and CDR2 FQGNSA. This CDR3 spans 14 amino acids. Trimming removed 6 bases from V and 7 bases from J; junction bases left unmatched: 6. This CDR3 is CASSSGGPINEQFF. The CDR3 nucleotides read TGTGCCAGCAGTAGCGGGGGGCCCATTAATGAGCAGTTCTTC.

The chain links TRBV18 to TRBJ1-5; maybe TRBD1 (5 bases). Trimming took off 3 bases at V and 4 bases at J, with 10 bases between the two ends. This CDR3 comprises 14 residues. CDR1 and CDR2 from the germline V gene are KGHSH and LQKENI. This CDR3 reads CASSPDSGNQPQHF. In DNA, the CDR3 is TGTGCCAGCTCACCCGACAGTGGTAATCAGCCCCAGCATTTT.

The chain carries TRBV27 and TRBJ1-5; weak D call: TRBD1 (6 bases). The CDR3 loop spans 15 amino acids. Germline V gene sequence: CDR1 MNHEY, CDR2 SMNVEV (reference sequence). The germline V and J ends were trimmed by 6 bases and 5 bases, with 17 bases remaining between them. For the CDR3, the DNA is TGTGCCAGCAGGGTACAGGGAGATGCTGATCAGCCCCAGCATTTT. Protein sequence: CASRVQGDADQPQHF.

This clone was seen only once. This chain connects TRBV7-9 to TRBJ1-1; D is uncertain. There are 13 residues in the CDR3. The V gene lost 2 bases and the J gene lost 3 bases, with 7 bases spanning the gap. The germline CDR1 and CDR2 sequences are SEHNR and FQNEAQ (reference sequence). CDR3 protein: CASSLSGYTEAFF. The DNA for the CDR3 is TGTGCCAGCAGCTTAAGCGGGTACACTGAAGCTTTCTTT.

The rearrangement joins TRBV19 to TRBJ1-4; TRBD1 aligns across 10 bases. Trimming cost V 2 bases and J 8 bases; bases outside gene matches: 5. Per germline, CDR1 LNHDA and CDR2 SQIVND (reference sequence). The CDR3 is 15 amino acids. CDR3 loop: CASSITGQGGEKLFF. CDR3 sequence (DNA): TGTGCCAGTAGTATAACAGGACAGGGGGGCGAAAAACTGTTTTTT.

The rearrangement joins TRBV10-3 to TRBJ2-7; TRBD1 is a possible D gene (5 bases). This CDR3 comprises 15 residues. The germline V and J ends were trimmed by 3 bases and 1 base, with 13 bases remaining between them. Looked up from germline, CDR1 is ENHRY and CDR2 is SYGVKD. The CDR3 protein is CAISDAGRSSYEQYF. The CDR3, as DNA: TGTGCCATCAGTGATGCAGGGCGGAGTTCCTACGAGCAGTACTTC.

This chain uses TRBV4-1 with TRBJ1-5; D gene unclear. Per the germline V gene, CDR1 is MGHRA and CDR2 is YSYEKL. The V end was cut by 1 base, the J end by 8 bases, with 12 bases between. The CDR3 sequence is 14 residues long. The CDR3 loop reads CASSQVQVSEPQHF. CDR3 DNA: TGCGCCAGCAGCCAAGTGCAGGTTTCGGAGCCCCAGCATTTT.

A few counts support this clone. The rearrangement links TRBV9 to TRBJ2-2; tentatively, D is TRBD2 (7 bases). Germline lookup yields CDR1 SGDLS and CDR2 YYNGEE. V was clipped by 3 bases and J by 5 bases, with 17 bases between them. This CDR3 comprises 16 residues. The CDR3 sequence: CASSALRGGKTGELFF. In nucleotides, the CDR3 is TGTGCCAGCAGCGCCCTTAGGGGGGGTAAAACCGGGGAGCTGTTTTTT. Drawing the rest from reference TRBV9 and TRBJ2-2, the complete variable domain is DSGVTQTPKHLITATGQRVTLRCSPRSGDLSVYWYQQSLDQGLQFLIQYYNGEERAKGNILERFSAQQFPDLHSELNLSSLELGDSALYFCASSALRGGKTGELFFGEGSRLTVL.

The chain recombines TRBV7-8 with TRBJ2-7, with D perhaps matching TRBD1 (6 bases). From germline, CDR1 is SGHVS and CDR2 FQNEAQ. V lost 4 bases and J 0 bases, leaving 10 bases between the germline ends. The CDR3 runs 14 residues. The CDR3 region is CASSSRDNSYEQYF. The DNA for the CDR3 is TGTGCCAGCAGCTCCCGGGACAACTCCTACGAGCAGTACTTC.

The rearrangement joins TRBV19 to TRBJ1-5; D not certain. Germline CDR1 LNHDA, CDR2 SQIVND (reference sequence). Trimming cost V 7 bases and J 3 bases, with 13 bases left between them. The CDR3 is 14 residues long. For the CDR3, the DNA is TGTGCCAGTACCATAAGACACCTCAATCAGCCCCAGCATTTT. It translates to CASTIRHLNQPQHF.